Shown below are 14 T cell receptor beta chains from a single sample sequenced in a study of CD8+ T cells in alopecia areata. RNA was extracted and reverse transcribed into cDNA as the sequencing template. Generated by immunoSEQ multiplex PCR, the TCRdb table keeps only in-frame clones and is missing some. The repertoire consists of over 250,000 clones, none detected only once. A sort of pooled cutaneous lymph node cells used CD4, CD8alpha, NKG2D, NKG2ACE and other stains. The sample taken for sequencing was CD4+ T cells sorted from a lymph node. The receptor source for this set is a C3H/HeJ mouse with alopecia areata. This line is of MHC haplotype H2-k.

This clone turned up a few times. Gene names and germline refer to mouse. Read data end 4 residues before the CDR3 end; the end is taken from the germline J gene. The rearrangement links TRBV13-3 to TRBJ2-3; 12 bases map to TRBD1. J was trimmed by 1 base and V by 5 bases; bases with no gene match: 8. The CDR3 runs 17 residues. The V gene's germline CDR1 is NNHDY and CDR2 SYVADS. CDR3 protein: CASSRDRGRFGAETLYF. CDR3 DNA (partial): TGTGCCAGCAGCCGGGACAGGGGGCGATTTGGTGCAGAA.

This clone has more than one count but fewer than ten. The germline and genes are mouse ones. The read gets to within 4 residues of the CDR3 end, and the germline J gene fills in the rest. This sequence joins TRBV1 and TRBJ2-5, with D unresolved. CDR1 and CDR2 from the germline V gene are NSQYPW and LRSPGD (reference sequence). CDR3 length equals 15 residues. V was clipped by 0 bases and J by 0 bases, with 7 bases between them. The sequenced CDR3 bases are TGCACCTGCAGTGCAGACTGGCTTAACCAAGAC. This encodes CTCSADWLNQD. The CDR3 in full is CTCSADWLNQDTQYF.

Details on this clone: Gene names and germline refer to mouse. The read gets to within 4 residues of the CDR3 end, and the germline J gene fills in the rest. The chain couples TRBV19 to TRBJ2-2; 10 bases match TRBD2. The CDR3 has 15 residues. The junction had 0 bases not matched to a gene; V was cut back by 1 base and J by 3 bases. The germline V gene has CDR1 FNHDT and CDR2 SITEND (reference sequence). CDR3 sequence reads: CASSILGGHTGQLYF. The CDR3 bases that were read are TGTGCCAGCAGTATACTGGGGGGGCACACCGGG. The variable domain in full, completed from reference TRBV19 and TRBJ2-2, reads GGIITQTPKFLIGQEGQKLTLKCQQNFNHDTMYWYRQDSGKGLRLIYYSITENDLQKGDLSEGYDASREKKSSFSLTVTSAQKNEMAVFLCASSILGGHTGQLYFGEGSKLTVL.

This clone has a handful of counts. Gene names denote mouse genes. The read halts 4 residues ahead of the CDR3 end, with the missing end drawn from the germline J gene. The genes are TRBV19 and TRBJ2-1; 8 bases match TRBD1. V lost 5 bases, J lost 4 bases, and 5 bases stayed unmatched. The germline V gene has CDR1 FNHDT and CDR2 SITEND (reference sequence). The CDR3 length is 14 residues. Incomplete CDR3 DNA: TGTGCCAGCAGACGGACAGGGATGTATGCT. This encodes CASRRTGMYA. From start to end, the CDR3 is CASRRTGMYAEQFF.

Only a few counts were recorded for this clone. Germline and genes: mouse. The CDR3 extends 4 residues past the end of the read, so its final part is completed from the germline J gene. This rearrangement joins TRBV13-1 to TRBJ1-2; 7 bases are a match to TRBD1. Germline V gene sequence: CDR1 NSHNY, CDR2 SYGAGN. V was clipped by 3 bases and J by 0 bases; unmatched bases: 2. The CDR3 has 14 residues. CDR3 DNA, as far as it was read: TGTGCCAGCAGTGGGGGACAGCCAAACTCC. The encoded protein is CASSGGQPNS. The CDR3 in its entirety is CASSGGQPNSDYTF.

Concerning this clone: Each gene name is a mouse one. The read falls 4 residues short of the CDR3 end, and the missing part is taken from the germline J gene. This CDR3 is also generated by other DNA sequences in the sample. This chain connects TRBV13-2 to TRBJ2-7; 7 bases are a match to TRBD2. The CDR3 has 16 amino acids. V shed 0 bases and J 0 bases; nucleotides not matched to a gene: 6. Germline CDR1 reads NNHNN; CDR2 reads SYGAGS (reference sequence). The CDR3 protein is CASGDAGLGVSYEQYF. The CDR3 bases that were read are TGTGCCAGCGGTGATGCGGGGCTGGGGGTCTCCTAT.

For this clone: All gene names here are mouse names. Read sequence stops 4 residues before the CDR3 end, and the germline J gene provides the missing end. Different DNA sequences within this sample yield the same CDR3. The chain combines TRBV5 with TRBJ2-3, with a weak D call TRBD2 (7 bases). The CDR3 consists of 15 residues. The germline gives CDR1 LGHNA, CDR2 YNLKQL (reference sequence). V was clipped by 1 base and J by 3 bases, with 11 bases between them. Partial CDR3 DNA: TGTGCCAGCAGCCAAGGGGGGGCGCGCGCAGAA. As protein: CASSQGGARAE. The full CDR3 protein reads CASSQGGARAETLYF.

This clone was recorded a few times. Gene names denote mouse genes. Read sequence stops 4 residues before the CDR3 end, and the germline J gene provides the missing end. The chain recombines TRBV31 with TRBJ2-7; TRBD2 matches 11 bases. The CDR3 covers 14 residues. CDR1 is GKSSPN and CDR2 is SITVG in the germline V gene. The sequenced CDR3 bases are TGTGCCTGGAGTCCTCGGGACTGGGGGAAT. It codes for CAWSPRDWGN. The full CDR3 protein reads CAWSPRDWGNEQYF. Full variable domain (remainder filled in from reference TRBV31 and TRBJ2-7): AQTIHQWPVAEIKAVGSPLSLGCTIKGKSSPNLYWYWQATGGTLQQLFYSITVGQVESVVQLNLSASRPKDDQFILSTEKLLLSHSGFYLCAWSPRDWGNEQYFGPGTRLTVL.

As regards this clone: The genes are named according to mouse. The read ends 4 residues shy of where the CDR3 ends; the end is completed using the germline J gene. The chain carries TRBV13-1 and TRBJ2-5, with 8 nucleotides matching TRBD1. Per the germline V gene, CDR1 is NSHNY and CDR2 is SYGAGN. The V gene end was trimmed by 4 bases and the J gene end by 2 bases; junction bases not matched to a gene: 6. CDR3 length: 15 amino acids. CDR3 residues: CASSSQTGAQDTQYF. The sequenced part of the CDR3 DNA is TGTGCCAGCAGTAGCCAGACAGGGGCCCAAGAC.

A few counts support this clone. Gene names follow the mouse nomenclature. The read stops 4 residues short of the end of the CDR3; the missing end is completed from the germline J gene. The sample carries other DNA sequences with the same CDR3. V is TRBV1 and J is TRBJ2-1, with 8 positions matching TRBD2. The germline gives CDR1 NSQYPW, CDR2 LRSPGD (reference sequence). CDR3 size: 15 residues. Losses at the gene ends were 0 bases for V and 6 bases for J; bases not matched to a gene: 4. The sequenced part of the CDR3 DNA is TGCACCTGCAGTGCAGATGGAGGACTGGGTGCT. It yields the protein CTCSADGGLGA. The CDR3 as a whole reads CTCSADGGLGAEQFF.

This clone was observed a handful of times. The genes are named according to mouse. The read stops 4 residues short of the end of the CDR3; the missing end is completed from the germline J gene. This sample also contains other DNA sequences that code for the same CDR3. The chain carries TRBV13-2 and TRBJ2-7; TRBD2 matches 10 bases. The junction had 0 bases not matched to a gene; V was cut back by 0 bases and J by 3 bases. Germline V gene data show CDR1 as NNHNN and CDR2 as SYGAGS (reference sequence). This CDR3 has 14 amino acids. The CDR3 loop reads CASGDGTGGYEQYF. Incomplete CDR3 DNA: TGTGCCAGCGGTGATGGGACTGGGGGCTAT.

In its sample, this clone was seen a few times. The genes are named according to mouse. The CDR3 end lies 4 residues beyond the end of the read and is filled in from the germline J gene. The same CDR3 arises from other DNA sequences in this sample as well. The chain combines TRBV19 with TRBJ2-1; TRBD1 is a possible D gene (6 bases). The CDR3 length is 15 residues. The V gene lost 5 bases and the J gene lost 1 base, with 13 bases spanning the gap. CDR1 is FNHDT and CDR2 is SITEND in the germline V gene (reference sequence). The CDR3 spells CASSPGTPNYAEQFF. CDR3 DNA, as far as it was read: TGTGCCAGCAGCCCTGGGACACCAAACTATGCT.

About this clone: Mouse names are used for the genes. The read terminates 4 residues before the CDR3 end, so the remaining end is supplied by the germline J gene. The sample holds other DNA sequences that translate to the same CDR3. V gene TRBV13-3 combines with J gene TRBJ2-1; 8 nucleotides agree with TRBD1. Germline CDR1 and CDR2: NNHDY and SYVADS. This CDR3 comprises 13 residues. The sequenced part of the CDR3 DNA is TGTGCCAGCAGTGATACAGGGGGAGCT. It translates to CASSDTGGA. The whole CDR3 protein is CASSDTGGAEQFF.

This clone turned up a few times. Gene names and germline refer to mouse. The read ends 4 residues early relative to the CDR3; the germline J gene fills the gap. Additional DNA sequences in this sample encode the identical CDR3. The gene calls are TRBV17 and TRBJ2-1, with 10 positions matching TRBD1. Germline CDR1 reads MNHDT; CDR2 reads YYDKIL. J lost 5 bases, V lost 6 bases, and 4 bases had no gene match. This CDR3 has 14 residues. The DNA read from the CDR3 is TGTGCTAGCAGCCCCGGGACAGGGGATGCT. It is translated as CASSPGTGDA. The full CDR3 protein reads CASSPGTGDAEQFF.